This T cell receptor beta chain was recovered during a study of cytomegalovirus exposure and HLA in healthy donors. For the study at large: The same platform used for the 666 first-cohort repertoires was also used for the 120 or so validation repertoires, as a later analysis reported. Study results and limitations: There were 150 or so TCR beta chains listed as cytomegalovirus-associated.

The repertoire was sequenced with immunoSEQ multiplex PCR; TCRdb's copy has only in-frame clones and lacks some. The repertoire consists of 160,000 or so clones, with 85% occurring once and the leading ten covering 2% to 2.5%. For this clone: The antigen remains unidentified.

The germline CDR1 and CDR2 sequences are SNHLY and FYNNEI. V lost 5 bases to trimming and J lost 5 bases, with 15 bases between them. The CDR3 spans 15 residues. The rearrangement uses TRBV2 and TRBJ2-2, with D possibly TRBD1 on 6 matching bases. The origin of this receptor is a young man in good health and CMV-seropositive. The sequencing input was PBMCs. CDR3 nucleotide sequence: TGTGCCAGCAGTTGGGAGCAGGGGATGACCGGGGAGCTGTTTTTT. Encoded protein: CASSWEQGMTGELFF.